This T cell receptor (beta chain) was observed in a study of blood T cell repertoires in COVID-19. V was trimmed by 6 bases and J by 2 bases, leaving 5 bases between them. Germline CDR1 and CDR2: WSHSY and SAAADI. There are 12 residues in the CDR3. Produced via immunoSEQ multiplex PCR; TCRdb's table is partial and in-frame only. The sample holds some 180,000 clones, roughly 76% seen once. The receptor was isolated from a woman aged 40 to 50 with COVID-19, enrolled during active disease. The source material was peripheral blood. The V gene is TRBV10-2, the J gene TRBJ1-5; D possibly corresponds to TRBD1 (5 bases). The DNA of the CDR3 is TGCGCCAGCAGACAGGGCAATCAGCCCCAGCATTTT. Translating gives CASRQGNQPQHF.